This note documents a single T cell receptor beta chain sequence. Other DNA sequences in this sample translate to the same CDR3. Under the authors' procedure: Nucleated cell counts were estimated from reference gene primer amplification. Using immunoSEQ multiplex PCR, the repertoire was profiled, and TCRdb retains in-frame clones only, with some absent. V and J calls and clone size are as listed in that table; D and trimming were resolved from the DNA. The sample lists over 250,000 clones, around four fifths occurring once. The V and J ends lost 3 bases and 5 bases respectively, with 10 bases between them. Germline CDR1 and CDR2: SNHLY and FYNNEI. This CDR3 spans 13 amino acids. This sample is part of a study of blood T cell repertoires in COVID-19. Turning to the study itself: The United States, Italy and Spain were the sources of the acute and convalescent COVID-19 samples. From T cells, B-cell-depleted T cells, or PBMCs came the material, which was cDNA or gDNA.

The chain combines TRBV2 with TRBJ2-5, with D perhaps TRBD2 (6 bases). Sequencing input: peripheral blood. The TCR comes from a woman aged 45-60 years who had recovered from COVID-19. In DNA, the CDR3 is TGTGCCAGCAGTGATAGCGGTGGTGAGACCCAGTACTTC. It codes for CASSDSGGETQYF.